The next 27 T cell receptor beta chains were all read from a single sample in a study of regulatory T cells in long-lasting Graves disease. Time point of the sample: newly diagnosed GD, antithyroid drugs for less than 3 months. The TCR library was prepared using RNA isolated from PBMCs. iRepertoire HTBI primers and Arm-PCR of CDR3 regions built TCR beta libraries. One entry per CDR3 protein, called by TCRdb with MiXCR from the multiplex PCR reads. Of 300,000 to 450,000 distinct CDR3 sequences listed, 15% to 18% are singletons. This specimen was peripheral blood mononuclear cells (PBMCs), taken at new diagnosis, from a patient treated with antithyroid drugs. The receptors here all came from a female donor with Graves disease.

This clonotype has at least ten counts. J is TRBJ2-7 and V is TRBV6-2 or TRBV6-3; the D gene is possibly TRBD1 (5 bases). The CDR3 is 13 residues long. Trimming pared 2 bases from V and 5 bases from J, leaving 10 bases between. Germline values: CDR1 MNHEY, CDR2 SVGEGT. CDR3 residues: CASSYKGDHEQYF. In DNA form, the CDR3 reads TGTGCCAGCAGTTACAAAGGGGATCACGAGCAGTACTTC.

The V and J genes are TRBV6-1 and TRBJ2-1; 12 bases match TRBD2. The CDR3 spans 16 residues. The V gene end was trimmed by 4 bases and the J gene end by 4 bases; junction bases not matched to a gene: 5. The germline gives CDR1 MNHNS, CDR2 SASEGT. For the CDR3, the DNA is TGTGCCAGCAGTGGGACTAGCGGGACCATATACAATGAGCAGTTCTTC. This codes for CASSGTSGTIYNEQFF.

Points on this clonotype: One junction end disagrees with the germline gene, perhaps due to a read error. The V gene is TRBV14, the J gene TRBJ2-7; 12 nucleotides line up with TRBD2. Germline V CDR1 and CDR2: SGHDN, FVKESK. The CDR3 spans 17 residues. CDR3 coding DNA: TGTGCCAGCAGCCAACCCCATCTAGCGGGAGGGCCCCACGAGCAGTACTTT. This encodes CASSQPHLAGGPHEQYF.

This clonotype was seen repeatedly, ten times or more. V gene TRBV12-3 or TRBV12-4 combines with J gene TRBJ2-3; maybe TRBD2 (6 bases). Trimming took off 4 bases at V and 8 bases at J, with 13 bases between the two ends. This CDR3 is built from 13 residues. As DNA, the CDR3 is TGTGCCAGCAGTTCCCGGACCGGGGGTACGCAGTATTTT. Protein: CASSSRTGGTQYF.

In its sample, this clonotype was seen a few times. Given a much more abundant clone one base away, this may be a read error. This rearrangement joins TRBV20-1 to TRBJ1-1; D is undetermined. Per germline, CDR1 DFQATT and CDR2 SNEGSKA (reference sequence). V was cut by 6 bases and J by 0 bases, with 17 bases left in between. The CDR3 consists of 15 residues. CDR3 DNA sequence: TGCAGTGCCCCAGAGGTGGGGATTCTGAACACTGAAGCTTTCTTT. Protein sequence: CSAPEVGILNTEAFF.

This clonotype was seen ten or more times. The gene calls are TRBV12-5 and TRBJ1-2, with no clear D. CDR1 is LGHNT and CDR2 is FRNRAP in the germline V gene. Trimming removed 4 bases from V and 5 bases from J, with 14 bases in between. The CDR3 has 14 amino acids. DNA of the CDR3: TGTGCTAGTGGTTGGCCCGGAACAGCGTATGGCTACACCTTC. Protein sequence: CASGWPGTAYGYTF.

The table lists this clonotype with many counts. The chain recombines TRBV6-1 with TRBJ1-1, with D possibly being TRBD1 (5 bases). V was trimmed by 6 bases and J by 3 bases, leaving 17 bases between them. The CDR3 covers 15 residues. The germline V gene has CDR1 MNHNS and CDR2 SASEGT. CDR3 loop: CASRTPRGRYTEAFF. CDR3 DNA sequence: TGTGCCAGCAGAACCCCCCGGGGCCGATACACTGAAGCTTTCTTT.

The V gene is TRBV20-1, the J gene TRBJ2-3, with TRBD2 matching over 13 bases. CDR1 is DFQATT and CDR2 is SNEGSKA in the germline V gene (reference sequence). Trimming took 6 bases from V and 5 from J; bases not matched to a gene: 11. The CDR3 consists of 16 residues. This chain's CDR3 is CSAPGLAGVYGDTQYF. The CDR3 DNA sequence: TGCAGTGCGCCCGGACTAGCGGGAGTTTATGGAGATACGCAGTATTTT.

The chain joins TRBV12-5 to TRBJ1-2; 7 nucleotides line up with TRBD1. Germline-derived CDR1 and CDR2 are LGHNT and FRNRAP. Trimming at V came to 2 bases and at J to 7 bases, leaving 10 bases not matched to a gene. This CDR3 comprises 15 residues. The CDR3 region is CASGLYPGGNGGYTF. The CDR3 DNA sequence: TGTGCTAGTGGTTTGTATCCAGGGGGAAACGGTGGCTACACCTTC.

This clonotype was recorded a few times. The chain uses TRBV27 and TRBJ1-6; D may be TRBD1 (5 bases). V was clipped by 4 bases and J by 12 bases, with 19 bases between them. The CDR3 has 15 residues. Germline V gene sequence: CDR1 MNHEY, CDR2 SMNVEV (reference sequence). CDR3 amino acids: CASSSQGGSLIPLHF. The CDR3 DNA sequence: TGTGCCAGCAGTTCTCAGGGTGGGTCTTTGATACCCCTCCACTTT.

The table lists this clonotype with many counts. The chain uses TRBV5-8 and TRBJ1-6; no clear D. Germline V gene lookup returns CDR1 SGHTS and CDR2 YDEGEE. V lost 9 bases and J 4 bases, leaving 26 bases between the germline ends. The CDR3 spans 18 residues. The CDR3 protein is CANTLDHIPEGYNSPLHF. CDR3 nucleotide sequence: TGTGCCAACACCCTAGACCACATCCCCGAAGGATATAATTCACCCCTCCACTTT.

This clonotype came up many times. This chain links TRBV2 with TRBJ1-5; D is uncertain. The germline CDR1 and CDR2 sequences are SNHLY and FYNNEI. V was trimmed by 5 bases and J by 1 base, leaving 6 bases between them. The CDR3 covers 13 residues. The CDR3 here is CASSTESNQPQHF. As DNA, the CDR3 is TGTGCCAGCAGTACAGAAAGCAATCAGCCCCAGCATTTT.

There are many counts of this clonotype. V gene TRBV30 combines with J gene TRBJ2-7; 7 nucleotides line up with TRBD1. The CDR3 sequence is 13 residues long. The germline V gene has CDR1 GTSNPN and CDR2 SVGIG (reference sequence). J lost 5 bases, V lost 4 bases, and 8 bases had no gene match. The CDR3 region is CAWILKGAHEQYF. CDR3 DNA sequence: TGTGCCTGGATATTGAAGGGGGCCCACGAGCAGTACTTC.

This clonotype was recorded many times. This chain uses TRBV5-1 with TRBJ2-2; 8 nucleotides align to TRBD2. The CDR3 has 17 residues. From germline, CDR1 is SGHRS and CDR2 YFSETQ. The V gene end was trimmed by 4 bases and the J gene end by 7 bases; junction bases not matched to a gene: 15. This CDR3 reads CASSPPAASGFIGELFF. In nucleotides, the CDR3 is TGCGCCAGCAGCCCCCCGGCGGCTAGCGGGTTTATCGGGGAGCTGTTTTTT.

This clonotype was picked up many times. The genes are TRBV5-1 and TRBJ1-2, with a possible D match to TRBD1 (5 bases). Germline values: CDR1 SGHRS, CDR2 YFSETQ. The CDR3 has 15 residues. V was clipped by 5 bases and J by 8 bases, with 22 bases between them. CDR3 coding DNA: TGCGCCAGCAGAACAGGAAGTATCGACCTGAAGGGCTACACCTTC. Amino acid sequence: CASRTGSIDLKGYTF. The full variable domain, completed using reference TRBV5-1 and TRBJ1-2, is KAGVTQTPRYLIKTRGQQVTLSCSPISGHRSVSWYQQTPGQGLQFLFEYFSETQRNKGNFPGRFSGRQFSNSRSEMNVSTLELGDSALYLCASRTGSIDLKGYTFGSGTRLTVV.

At least ten counts were recorded for this clonotype. The V call is TRBV20-1, the J call TRBJ2-3; D remains unclear. The ends were cut back, 6 bases at V and 1 base at J, with 11 bases in the middle. CDR1 and CDR2 (germline): DFQATT, SNEGSKA (reference sequence). This CDR3 is 13 amino acids long. In DNA form, the CDR3 reads TGCAGTGCCCCGGACGGACGCACAGATACGCAGTATTTT. Translation: CSAPDGRTDTQYF.

The chain couples TRBV2 to TRBJ1-5, with 8 nucleotides matching TRBD1. CDR3 length equals 15 residues. Germline assignment: CDR1 SNHLY and CDR2 FYNNEI. J was trimmed by 6 bases and V by 5 bases; bases with no gene match: 9. CDR3 residues: CASSILGTGGQPQHF. The DNA of the CDR3 is TGTGCCAGCAGTATACTCGGGACAGGAGGTCAGCCCCAGCATTTT.

V and J are TRBV7-9 and TRBJ2-3; 14 bases are shared with TRBD2. CDR3 size: 20 residues. Germline-derived CDR1 and CDR2 are SEHNR and FQNEAQ (reference sequence). Trimming cost V 0 bases and J 4 bases; bases outside gene matches: 12. The DNA for the CDR3 is TGTGCCAGCAGCTTAGCCTACCGGACTAGCGGGAGGTCGTTAGCAGATACGCAGTATTTT. Translating gives CASSLAYRTSGRSLADTQYF.

This clonotype was seen at least ten times. The genes are TRBV6-2 or TRBV6-3 and TRBJ1-2; the D is unclear. The CDR3 is made up of 19 amino acids. Germline lookup yields CDR1 MNHEY and CDR2 SVGEGT. Trimming cost V 5 bases and J 3 bases, with 28 bases left between them. The CDR3 DNA reads as TGTGCCAGCAGTGCCCTGAGCGAAAGCCTACCAGGAGAATACTATGGCTACACCTTC. Translating it yields CASSALSESLPGEYYGYTF.

This clonotype was seen a handful of times. The V gene is TRBV27, the J gene TRBJ1-1; D is uncertain. Germline CDR1 MNHEY, CDR2 SMNVEV (reference sequence). This CDR3 comprises 15 residues. V was trimmed by 10 bases and J by 4 bases, leaving 22 bases between them. The CDR3 sequence is CANSEMGFRSTEAFF. CDR3 nucleotides: TGTGCCAACAGCGAAATGGGATTTCGATCCACTGAAGCTTTCTTT.

The table lists this clonotype with many counts. This sequence joins TRBV2 and TRBJ1-2; D possibly corresponds to TRBD1 (5 bases). Trimming shortened V by 7 bases and J by 4 bases, and 13 bases separated the two germline ends. The CDR3 consists of 13 residues. Germline V lookup: CDR1 SNHLY, CDR2 FYNNEI. CDR3 nucleotides: TGTGCCAGCATGGGGGAGGACACCTATGGCTACACCTTC. The encoded protein is CASMGEDTYGYTF. Combining the CDR3 with reference TRBV2 and TRBJ1-2 gives the whole variable domain EPEVTQTPSHQVTQMGQEVILRCVPISNHLYFYWYRQILGQKVEFLVSFYNNEISEKSEIFDDQFSVERPDGSNFTLKIRSTKLEDSAMYFCASMGEDTYGYTFGSGTRLTVV.

This clonotype was seen many times. The genes are TRBV20-1 and TRBJ2-5, with D hard to call. Germline V gives CDR1 DFQATT, CDR2 SNEGSKA (reference sequence). Trimming removed 3 bases from V and 3 bases from J, with 5 bases in between. The CDR3 covers 11 residues. For the CDR3, the DNA is TGCAGTGCTAGGATGGAAGAGACCCAGTACTTC. It yields the protein CSARMEETQYF.

This clonotype occurred many times. An end of the junction does not agree with germline; a read error may underlie this. The rearrangement uses TRBV5-1 and TRBJ1-1; D may be TRBD1 (5 bases). Germline V gene lookup returns CDR1 SGHRS and CDR2 YFSETQ. This CDR3 has 13 amino acids. DNA of the CDR3: TGTGCCAGCAGCTTAGGGAGGGGCACTGAAGCTTTCTTT. Translating it yields CASSLGRGTEAFF.

About this clonotype: This may arise from a read error, as a much more abundant clone is one base away. CDR3 in amino acids: CASSSPVGGGYGYTF. CDR3 in DNA: TGTGCCAGCAGCTCCCCCGTGGGGGGGGGCTATGGCTACACCTTC. The V and J genes are TRBV6-1 and TRBJ1-2; D perhaps matches TRBD1 (5 bases). CDR1 and CDR2 (germline): MNHNS, SASEGT. V was clipped by 6 bases and J by 4 bases, with 18 bases between them. The CDR3 length is 15 residues.

This clonotype showed up many times. The chain employs TRBV12-5 and TRBJ1-5; no definite D call. Germline CDR1 LGHNT, CDR2 FRNRAP. The CDR3 runs 18 residues. V was trimmed by 0 bases and J by 1 base, leaving 16 bases between them. The CDR3 nucleotides read TGTGCTAGTGGTTTGGTAGGGATTGTGGGTGAGAGCAATCAGCCCCAGCATTTT. Residues: CASGLVGIVGESNQPQHF.

The chain couples TRBV29-1 to TRBJ2-2, with D maybe TRBD2 (6 bases). The CDR3 covers 13 residues. The V gene lost 5 bases and the J gene lost 6 bases, with 13 bases spanning the gap. Per germline, CDR1 SQVTM and CDR2 ANQGSEA. CDR3 nucleotides: TGCAGCGTTCGGAGGGGAGCAGCCGGGGAGCTGTTTTTT. It is translated as CSVRRGAAGELFF.

This clonotype was seen ten or more times. The chain carries TRBV3-1 and TRBJ1-1, with 7 bases fitting TRBD1. Unmatched junction bases numbered 1, after V lost 1 base and J lost 8 bases. This CDR3 has 12 amino acids. The V gene's germline CDR1 is LGHDT and CDR2 YNNKEL (reference sequence). CDR3 sequence: CASSQATGEAFF. The CDR3 nucleotides read TGTGCCAGCAGCCAAGCGACAGGGGAAGCTTTCTTT.